A single sample gave rise to the 20 T cell receptor beta chains below, sequenced in a study of blood T cell repertoires in COVID-19. The protocol was immunoSEQ multiplex PCR, while the TCRdb copy is restricted to in-frame clones and leaves out a portion. This table holds roughly 280,000 clones, approximately 85% found once. The source material was peripheral blood. These receptors all come from a woman aged 70-85 years with acute or convalescent COVID-19.

This chain links TRBV11-2 with TRBJ2-7, with TRBD1 identical over 7 bases. Germline CDR1 SGHAT, CDR2 FQNNGV. CDR3 length: 15 amino acids. Germline trimming cut 5 bases from V and 6 bases from J; bases unmatched to any gene: 13. The chain's CDR3 is CASSPLTGKGPEQYF. In DNA form, the CDR3 reads TGTGCCAGCAGCCCGCTGACAGGGAAAGGACCCGAGCAGTACTTC.

The chain employs TRBV15 and TRBJ1-1; 9 nucleotides agree with TRBD1. Germline V gene sequence: CDR1 LNHNV, CDR2 YYDKDF (reference sequence). The CDR3 is made up of 16 amino acids. V dropped 0 bases and J dropped 3; count of bases not matched to a gene: 5. CDR3 loop: CATSRDPGTGYTEAFF. The CDR3 DNA follows: TGTGCCACCAGCAGAGATCCCGGGACAGGGTACACTGAAGCTTTCTTT.

The chain carries TRBV5-4 and TRBJ2-3, with 8 bases aligning to TRBD1. Per the germline V gene, CDR1 is SGHNT and CDR2 is YYREEE (reference sequence). The junction had 4 bases not matched to a gene; V was cut back by 5 bases and J by 5 bases. The CDR3 has 13 amino acids. CDR3 sequence: CASRSDRGDTQYF. CDR3 bases: TGTGCCAGCAGGTCCGACAGGGGAGATACGCAGTATTTT.

This clone was found once. The chain employs TRBV19 and TRBJ1-1, with D perhaps matching TRBD1 (5 bases). The germline V and J ends were trimmed by 5 bases and 1 base, with 8 bases remaining between them. This CDR3 spans 13 amino acids. Germline lookup yields CDR1 LNHDA and CDR2 SQIVND (reference sequence). This chain's CDR3 is CASSLQGNTEAFF. CDR3 nucleotide sequence: TGTGCCAGTAGTCTTCAGGGGAACACTGAAGCTTTCTTT.

The rearrangement uses TRBV29-1 and TRBJ2-1; 14 nucleotides line up with TRBD2. Germline values: CDR1 SQVTM, CDR2 ANQGSEA. V shed 6 bases, J shed 4 bases, and the junction held 11 bases outside the gene matches. CDR3 length: 17 residues. CDR3 residues: CSVRGTSGGGGYNEQFF. In DNA, the CDR3 is TGCAGCGTGAGAGGGACTAGCGGGGGTGGAGGATACAATGAGCAGTTCTTC.

Notes on this clone: Other DNA sequences within the sample encode an identical CDR3. J is TRBJ2-2 and V is TRBV12-3 or TRBV12-4; possible D gene TRBD2, 6 bases. The CDR3 totals 13 residues. V was pared by 3 bases and J by 5 bases, with 7 bases between. In nucleotides, the CDR3 is TGTGCCAGCAGTTTCGGGGGAACCGGGGAGCTGTTTTTT. This translates into CASSFGGTGELFF.

The chain has TRBV7-2 and TRBJ2-1, with 7 nucleotides matching TRBD2. This CDR3 is built from 14 residues. The germline V gene encodes CDR1 SGHTA and CDR2 FQGNSA. V shed 1 base, J shed 6 bases, and the junction held 3 bases outside the gene matches. Written as DNA, the CDR3 is TGTGCCAGCAGCTTAGAGCGGGGTCCCAATGAGCAGTTCTTC. Amino acids: CASSLERGPNEQFF.

This sequence joins TRBV5-1 and TRBJ1-2; the match to TRBD1 covers 8 bases. Germline V lookup: CDR1 SGHRS, CDR2 YFSETQ. The CDR3 totals 15 residues. Trimming at V came to 4 bases and at J to 6 bases, leaving 11 bases not matched to a gene. The CDR3 nucleotides read TGCGCCAGCAGCCTGGACAGGGCGTCGTCTGATGGCTACACCTTC. Protein: CASSLDRASSDGYTF.

This clone was detected once. The rearrangement links TRBV27 to TRBJ1-6; no clear D. Trimming removed 2 bases at V and 0 bases at J, with 8 bases between. Germline V CDR1 and CDR2: MNHEY, SMNVEV (reference sequence). CDR3 length: 16 amino acids. The CDR3 here is CASSLREPSYNSPLHF. CDR3 nucleotides: TGTGCCAGCAGTTTAAGGGAGCCCTCCTATAATTCACCCCTCCACTTT.

The chain is built from TRBV15 and TRBJ1-2; no definite D call. V lost 0 bases and J 7 bases, leaving 12 bases between the germline ends. CDR1 and CDR2 (germline): LNHNV, YYDKDF (reference sequence). The CDR3 spans 14 residues. CDR3 loop: CATSREGSGRGYTF. As DNA, the CDR3 is TGTGCCACCAGCAGAGAGGGCTCAGGCCGTGGCTACACCTTC.

The chain links TRBV3-1 (or the pseudogene TRBV3-2) to TRBJ2-7; perhaps TRBD2 as D (6 bases). The germline CDR1 and CDR2 sequences are LGHDT and YNNKEL (reference sequence). Trimming pared 0 bases from V and 6 bases from J, leaving 15 bases between. The CDR3 totals 15 residues. CDR3 nucleotide sequence: TGTGCCAGCAGCCAAGATATACTAGCCGGAGCCGAGCAGTACTTC. Translated: CASSQDILAGAEQYF.

V usage is TRBV5-4 and J usage is TRBJ2-1; the match to TRBD2 covers 11 bases. The CDR3 is 15 amino acids. Losses at the gene ends were 4 bases for V and 5 bases for J; bases not matched to a gene: 5. Germline V gene data show CDR1 as SGHNT and CDR2 as YYREEE (reference sequence). CDR3 nucleotide sequence: TGTGCCAGCAGCCGTAGCGGGGGGGCCCACAATGAGCAGTTCTTC. The encoded protein is CASSRSGGAHNEQFF.

The chain has TRBV7-2 and TRBJ2-1; the D gene is possibly TRBD2 (5 bases). CDR3 length: 15 amino acids. With 3 bases removed from V and 6 bases from J, the gap between germline ends came to 15 bases. Germline V CDR1 and CDR2: SGHTA, FQGNSA. Here the CDR3 DNA reads TGTGCCAGCAGCTTGGTAACGGGGTCACCCAATGAGCAGTTCTTC. The encoded protein is CASSLVTGSPNEQFF. Variable domain in full (rest from reference TRBV7-2 and TRBJ2-1): GAGVSQSPSNKVTEKGKDVELRCDPISGHTALYWYRQSLGQGLEFLIYFQGNSAPDKSGLPSDRFSAERTGGSVSTLTIQRTQQEDSAVYLCASSLVTGSPNEQFFGPGTRLTVL.

This chain connects TRBV29-1 to TRBJ2-6, with 8 nucleotides matching TRBD1. There are 14 residues in the CDR3. With V trimmed by 6 bases and J by 2 bases, 3 bases remained unmatched. Germline V lookup: CDR1 SQVTM, CDR2 ANQGSEA. DNA for the CDR3: TGCAGCGTCCAGACAGGGGCTGGGGCCAACGTCCTGACTTTC. Protein: CSVQTGAGANVLTF.

In regard to this clone: The sample has other DNA sequences that encode this CDR3 too. V gene TRBV3-1 (or the pseudogene TRBV3-2) combines with J gene TRBJ1-5; D is uncertain. Trimming pared 0 bases from V and 6 bases from J, leaving 6 bases between. Germline values: CDR1 LGHDT, CDR2 YNNKEL (reference sequence). The CDR3 has 13 residues. For the CDR3, the DNA is TGTGCCAGCAGCCAAGATCGCGTTCAGCCCCAGCATTTT. Its protein is CASSQDRVQPQHF.

J is TRBJ1-2 and V is TRBV24-1, with 7 bases that match TRBD1. V lost 3 bases and J lost 2; bases outside the gene matches: 2. CDR3 length: 14 amino acids. Germline assignment: CDR1 KGHDR and CDR2 SFDVKD. In nucleotides, the CDR3 is TGTGCCACCAGTGATACAGGGGAGAACTATGGCTACACCTTC. This encodes CATSDTGENYGYTF.

The J gene is TRBJ1-4, the V gene TRBV30; 7 positions match TRBD1. This CDR3 is built from 18 residues. Losses at the gene ends were 2 bases for V and 3 bases for J; bases not matched to a gene: 15. CDR1 is GTSNPN, CDR2 SVGIG, per germline (reference sequence). This CDR3 reads CAWSSGWGQTRANEKLFF. The CDR3 bases are TGTGCCTGGAGTTCAGGGTGGGGACAGACGAGGGCTAATGAAAAACTGTTTTTT.

V is TRBV19 and J is TRBJ2-5, with 14 bases matching TRBD2. CDR1 and CDR2 from the germline V gene are LNHDA and SQIVND (reference sequence). Trimming took 6 bases from V and 5 from J; bases not matched to a gene: 8. The CDR3 is made up of 16 amino acids. CDR3 in amino acids: CASSGTSGGRTETQYF. The CDR3 nucleotides read TGTGCCAGTAGCGGGACTAGCGGGGGACGAACCGAGACCCAGTACTTC. The full variable domain, its missing parts supplied by reference TRBV19 and TRBJ2-5, is DGGITQSPKYLFRKEGQNVTLSCEQNLNHDAMYWYRQDPGQGLRLIYYSQIVNDFQKGDIAEGYSVSREKKESFPLTVTSAQKNPTAFYLCASSGTSGGRTETQYFGPGTRLLVL.

The chain uses TRBV4-1 and TRBJ2-1, with D maybe TRBD2 (6 bases). Germline V gene lookup returns CDR1 MGHRA and CDR2 YSYEKL. The CDR3 has 15 amino acids. The V end lost 2 bases, the J end lost 1 base, and 9 bases lay between the germline ends. The CDR3, as DNA: TGCGCCAGCAGCCAAACGGGGGTATCCTACAATGAGCAGTTCTTC. Its protein product is CASSQTGVSYNEQFF.

The chain joins TRBV5-1 to TRBJ1-1; 8 bases fit TRBD1. V lost 4 bases, J lost 1 base, and 6 bases stayed unmatched. The CDR3 loop spans 15 amino acids. Germline CDR1 is SGHRS and CDR2 is YFSETQ. The CDR3 DNA sequence: TGCGCCAGCAGCGATATGACAGGGGCGAACACTGAAGCTTTCTTT. Translation gives CASSDMTGANTEAFF.